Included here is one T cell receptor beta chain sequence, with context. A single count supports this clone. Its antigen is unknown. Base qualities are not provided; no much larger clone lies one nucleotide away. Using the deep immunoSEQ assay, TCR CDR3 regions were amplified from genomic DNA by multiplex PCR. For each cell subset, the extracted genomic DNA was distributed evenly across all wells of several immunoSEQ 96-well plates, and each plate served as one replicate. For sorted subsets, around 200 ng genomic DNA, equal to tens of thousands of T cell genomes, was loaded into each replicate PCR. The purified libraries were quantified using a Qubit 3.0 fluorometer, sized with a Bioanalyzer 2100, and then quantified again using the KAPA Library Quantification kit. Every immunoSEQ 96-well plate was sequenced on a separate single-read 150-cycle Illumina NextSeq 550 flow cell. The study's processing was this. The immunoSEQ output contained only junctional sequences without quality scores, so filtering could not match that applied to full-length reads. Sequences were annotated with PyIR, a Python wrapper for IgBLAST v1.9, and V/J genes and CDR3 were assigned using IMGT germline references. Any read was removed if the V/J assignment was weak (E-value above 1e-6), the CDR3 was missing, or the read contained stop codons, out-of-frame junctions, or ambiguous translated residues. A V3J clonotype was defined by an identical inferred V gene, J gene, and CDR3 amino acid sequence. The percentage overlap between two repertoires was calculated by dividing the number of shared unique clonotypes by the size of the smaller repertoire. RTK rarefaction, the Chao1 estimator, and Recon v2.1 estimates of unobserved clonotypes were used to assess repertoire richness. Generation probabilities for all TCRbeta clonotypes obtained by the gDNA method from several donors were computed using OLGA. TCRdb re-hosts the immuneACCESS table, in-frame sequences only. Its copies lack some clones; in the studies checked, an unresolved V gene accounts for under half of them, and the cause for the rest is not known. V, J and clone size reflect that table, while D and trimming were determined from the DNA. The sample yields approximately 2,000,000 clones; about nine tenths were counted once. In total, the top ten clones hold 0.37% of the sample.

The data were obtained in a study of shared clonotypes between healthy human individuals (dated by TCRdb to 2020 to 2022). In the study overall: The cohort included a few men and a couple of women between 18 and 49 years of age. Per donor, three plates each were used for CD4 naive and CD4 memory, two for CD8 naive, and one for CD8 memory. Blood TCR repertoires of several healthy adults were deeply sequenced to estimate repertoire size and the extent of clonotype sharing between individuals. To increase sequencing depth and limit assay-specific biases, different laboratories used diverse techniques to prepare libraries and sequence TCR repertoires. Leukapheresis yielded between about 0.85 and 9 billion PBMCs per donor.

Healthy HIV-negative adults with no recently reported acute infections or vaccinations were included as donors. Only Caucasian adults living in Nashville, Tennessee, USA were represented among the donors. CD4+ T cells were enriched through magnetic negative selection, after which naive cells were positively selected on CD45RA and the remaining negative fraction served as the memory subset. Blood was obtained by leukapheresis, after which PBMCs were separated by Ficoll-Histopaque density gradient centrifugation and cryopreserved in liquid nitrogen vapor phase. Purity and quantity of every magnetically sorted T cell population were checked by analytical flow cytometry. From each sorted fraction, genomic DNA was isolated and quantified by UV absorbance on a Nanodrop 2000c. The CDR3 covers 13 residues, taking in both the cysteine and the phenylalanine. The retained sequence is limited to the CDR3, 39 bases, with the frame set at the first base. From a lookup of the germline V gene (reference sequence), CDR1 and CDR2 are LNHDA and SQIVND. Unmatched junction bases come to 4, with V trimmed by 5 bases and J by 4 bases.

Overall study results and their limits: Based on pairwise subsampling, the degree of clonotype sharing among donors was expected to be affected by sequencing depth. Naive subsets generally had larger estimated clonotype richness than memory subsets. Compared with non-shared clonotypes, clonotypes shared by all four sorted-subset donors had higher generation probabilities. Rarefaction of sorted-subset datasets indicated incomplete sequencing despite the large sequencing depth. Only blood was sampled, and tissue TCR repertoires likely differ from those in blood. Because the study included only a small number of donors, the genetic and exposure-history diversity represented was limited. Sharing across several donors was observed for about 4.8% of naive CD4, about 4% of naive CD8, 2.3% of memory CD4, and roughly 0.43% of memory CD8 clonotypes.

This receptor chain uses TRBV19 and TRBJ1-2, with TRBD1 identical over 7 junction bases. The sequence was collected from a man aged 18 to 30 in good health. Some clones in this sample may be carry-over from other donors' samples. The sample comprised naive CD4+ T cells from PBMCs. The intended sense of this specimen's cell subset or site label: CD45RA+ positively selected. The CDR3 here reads CASSRGTVYGYTF. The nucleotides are TGTGCCAGTAGTCGGGGGACAGTCTATGGCTACACCTTC.